Below, one TCR beta chain is given with its context. This clone was counted only a few times. Its antigen specificity is not known. No much larger clonotype is one base removed from it; base qualities were not supplied. TCRbeta CDR3 regions were amplified from genomic DNA by means of the immunoSEQ Assay, a bias-controlled multiplex PCR. Concerning the study's data processing: The number of nucleated cells in each sample was estimated by amplification of reference gene primers within the assay. To quantify the absolute abundance of each unique TCRbeta CDR3 rearrangement, sequence reads were collapsed and filtered. For each sample, productive Simpson clonality was calculated as the square root of Simpson's diversity index across productive rearrangements. Not all clones reach the TCRdb copy of this immuneACCESS table, which keeps in-frame sequences only. Checked studies attribute under half of the gap to unresolved V genes and leave the rest unexplained. V and J calls and clone size are copied from that table; D and trimming were computed from the DNA. The sample table holds roughly 180,000 clones, of which roughly nine tenths were seen once. The ten largest account for about 0.98% of the sample.

The collaborating institutions used their own protocols to collect whole blood in K2EDTA tubes. For TCRbeta analysis, collaborator samples were shipped as frozen whole blood, as isolated PBMCs, or as DNA extracted from either sample type. The sample belongs to a study of blood T cell repertoires in COVID-19 (dated by TCRdb to between 2020 and 2021). Regarding the study in general: Collaborator samples came from the United States, Italy and Spain and covered acute and convalescent phases of COVID-19. Where HLA class I and class II types were available, the types were taken from metadata supplied by the sample provider, not from assay-based typing. Subjects who had been exposed to COVID-19, were actively infected with it, or had recovered from it provided the deeply sampled blood TCRbeta repertoires that made up the dataset. The material from the prospective study consisted of cDNA or gDNA derived from T cells, B-cell-depleted T cells, or PBMCs. The samples were drawn from the first 160 participants of the ongoing ImmuneRACE study and from 1,254 subjects provided by 6 global collaborators. Nearly every sample came with metadata listing a de-identified subject ID, COVID-19 status, age in years and sex. The repertoires were made available in a free public database intended to serve as a resource for research on the immune response to SARS-CoV-2. Overall study outcomes, separate from this receptor: The quantity of clinical and demographic metadata differed by source and by participant and was supplied without curation.

Including cysteine and phenylalanine, the CDR3 has 13 amino acids. Of the read, only the CDR3 DNA is kept; its 39 bases are in frame from base 1. V is clipped by 2 bases and J by 4 bases, and the sequence between their germline boundaries is 11 bases long. From the germline V gene (reference sequence), CDR1 is GTSNPN and CDR2 is SVGIG. The chain is made from TRBV30 and TRBJ1-2; the D gene is perhaps TRBD1, from 5 matching bases. Source material: peripheral blood. This receptor was taken from a man between 18 and 29 years old with acute or convalescent COVID-19. The CDR3 is CAWSIRGVYGYTF. The DNA is TGTGCCTGGAGTATCCGGGGGGTCTATGGCTACACCTTC.